This T cell receptor (beta chain) was observed in a study of shared clonotypes between healthy human individuals. The repertoire was sequenced with immunoSEQ multiplex PCR; TCRdb's copy has only in-frame clones and lacks some. This table holds 100,000 or so clones, approximately 70% found once. Germline V gives CDR1 MGHDK, CDR2 SYGVNS. This CDR3 spans 14 amino acids. Trimming removed 8 bases from V and 4 bases from J; junction bases left unmatched: 8. This rearrangement joins TRBV25-1 to TRBJ2-1, with 7 nucleotides matching TRBD2. Specimen: memory CD8+ T cells sorted from blood. Regarding subset: CD45RO+ cells pooled with CCR7-negative TemRA cells. The TCR originated in a young woman in good health. Here the CDR3 reads CASLGTKEYNEQFF. The CDR3 region has the DNA TGTGCCAGCCTCGGGACTAAGGAATACAATGAGCAGTTCTTC.